The clone carrying this TCR beta chain showed up many times. The antigen remains unidentified. Building of the TCR beta libraries involved iRepertoire HTBI primers and Arm-PCR of CDR3 regions. Under the authors' procedure: From all samples, identification returned 14 TRBJ and about 63 TRBV segments. TCRdb independently ran MiXCR on the multiplex PCR reads; one entry per CDR3 protein. For this entry, the V and J calls and clone size follow TCRdb and not the study's own pipeline. Of 400,000 to 500,000 distinct CDR3 sequences in the sample, more than 13% were seen once. Time point of the sample: newly diagnosed GD, antithyroid drugs for less than 3 months. PBMC-derived RNA was used for the TCR library. The sample originates from a study of regulatory T cells in long-lasting Graves disease. Whole-study findings and limits: Persistent disease was associated with favored TRBV28 usage and with favored use of TRBJ1-2 and TRBJ2-5.

J gave up 0 bases and V 5 bases, and 7 bases lay outside the gene matches. From germline, CDR1 is MDHEN and CDR2 SYDVKM. CDR3 length equals 17 residues. A further study also used this sample, focusing on T cells in Graves' hyperthyroidism and ophthalmopathy. This second study says: The study defined stable Graves' hyperthyroidism as no ophthalmopathy progression within 18 months. Ophthalmopathy and stable hyperthyroidism were separated by a 13 V-J model.

The receptor's source is a woman aged 25 to 45 with Graves disease. The chain joins TRBV28 to TRBJ2-3; 11 bases line up with TRBD2. Sequenced material: peripheral blood mononuclear cells (PBMCs), taken at new diagnosis, from a patient treated with antithyroid drugs. CDR3 region: CASSPHRLAGSTDTQYF. The CDR3 DNA reads as TGTGCCAGCAGTCCGCATCGACTAGCGGGGAGCACAGATACGCAGTATTTT. The whole variable domain, remainder taken from reference TRBV28 and TRBJ2-3, is DVKVTQSSRYLVKRTGEKVFLECVQDMDHENMFWYRQDPGLGLRLIYFSYDVKMKEKGDIPEGYSVSREKKERFSLILESASTNQTSMYLCASSPHRLAGSTDTQYFGPGTRLTVL.